Following are 22 T cell receptor beta chains from one sample sequenced in a study of cytomegalovirus exposure and HLA in healthy donors. Primers: 60 Vbeta forward and 13 Jbeta reverse. Libraries were prepared by immunoSEQ multiplex PCR; TCRdb keeps only in-frame clonotypes and omits some of them. The sample lists about 94,000 clones; roughly 8.2% were seen once. Source material: PBMCs. The receptors were gathered from a middle-aged man in good health and CMV-seronegative.

This clone was observed a handful of times. CDR3: CASRGDSFNSPLHF. In nucleotides, the CDR3 is TGTGCCAGCAGGGGGGACAGCTTCAATTCACCCCTCCACTTT. This sequence joins TRBV28 and TRBJ1-6, with 7 bases identical to TRBD1. Germline CDR1 reads MDHEN; CDR2 reads SYDVKM. This CDR3 comprises 14 residues. Trimming cost V 6 bases and J 7 bases; bases outside gene matches: 6.

The rearrangement links TRBV7-8 to TRBJ1-5; D unresolved. The CDR3 is made up of 15 amino acids. The V end was cut by 1 base, the J end by 1 base, with 8 bases between. Germline V gene data show CDR1 as SGHVS and CDR2 as FQNEAQ. For the CDR3, the DNA is TGTGCCAGCAGCTTAGGGGCGGGAAGCAATCAGCCCCAGCATTTT. Translation: CASSLGAGSNQPQHF.

The J gene is TRBJ2-4, the V gene TRBV2; TRBD2 agrees at 13 bases. V lost 7 bases, J lost 6 bases, and 6 bases stayed unmatched. CDR1 and CDR2 from the germline V gene are SNHLY and FYNNEI. CDR3 size: 15 residues. CDR3 sequence (DNA): TGTGCCAGCAATCCGGGACTAGCGGGACGAAACATTCAGTACTTC. This translates into CASNPGLAGRNIQYF. The complete variable domain, with remaining parts taken from reference TRBV2 and TRBJ2-4, reads EPEVTQTPSHQVTQMGQEVILRCVPISNHLYFYWYRQILGQKVEFLVSFYNNEISEKSEIFDDQFSVERPDGSNFTLKIRSTKLEDSAMYFCASNPGLAGRNIQYFGAGTRLSVL.

The chain joins TRBV7-3 to TRBJ2-1; a possible D gene is TRBD2 (6 bases). The V end lost 5 bases, the J end lost 8 bases, and 13 bases lay between the germline ends. The CDR3 loop spans 13 amino acids. Germline assignment: CDR1 SGHTA and CDR2 FQGTGA. CDR3 residues: CASSLTREDEQFF. CDR3 in DNA: TGTGCCAGCAGCCTGACCAGGGAGGATGAGCAGTTCTTC.

This chain connects TRBV5-1 to TRBJ2-3, with a possible D match to TRBD2 (5 bases). Trimming removed 0 bases at V and 0 bases at J, with 8 bases between. This CDR3 is 15 amino acids long. Germline-derived CDR1 and CDR2 are SGHRS and YFSETQ. Here the CDR3 DNA reads TGCGCCAGCAGCTTGGGAGCGGAGAGCACAGATACGCAGTATTTT. Amino acids: CASSLGAESTDTQYF. The full variable domain, in which reference TRBV5-1 and TRBJ2-3 provide the parts outside the CDR3, is KAGVTQTPRYLIKTRGQQVTLSCSPISGHRSVSWYQQTPGQGLQFLFEYFSETQRNKGNFPGRFSGRQFSNSRSEMNVSTLELGDSALYLCASSLGAESTDTQYFGPGTRLTVL.

This rearrangement joins TRBV5-1 to TRBJ1-2, with TRBD1 identical over 7 bases. There are 14 residues in the CDR3. Trimming took 2 bases from V and 2 from J; bases not matched to a gene: 3. The germline V gene has CDR1 SGHRS and CDR2 YFSETQ. The CDR3 DNA reads TGCGCCAGCAGCTTTAGGGGGCCGAACTATGGCTACACCTTC. This sequence encodes CASSFRGPNYGYTF.

This clone was recorded a few times. V is TRBV28 and J is TRBJ1-4, with D uncertain. The germline V gene encodes CDR1 MDHEN and CDR2 SYDVKM. The V and J ends lost 6 bases and 4 bases respectively, with 12 bases between them. The CDR3 contains 14 residues. The CDR3 region is CASSHAIINEKLFF. For the CDR3, the DNA is TGTGCCAGCAGCCACGCGATTATTAATGAAAAACTGTTTTTT.

The chain employs TRBV5-1 and TRBJ2-3; TRBD2 matches 16 bases. CDR3 length: 17 amino acids. V lost 4 bases and J lost 5; bases outside the gene matches: 7. Germline-derived CDR1 and CDR2 are SGHRS and YFSETQ. The CDR3 loop reads CASSQGTSGGGQDTQYF. CDR3 DNA sequence: TGCGCCAGCAGCCAGGGGACTAGCGGGGGGGGTCAAGATACGCAGTATTTT.

This clone was picked up a small number of times. This chain joins TRBV27 and TRBJ1-1; weak D call: TRBD1 (6 bases). The CDR3 consists of 16 residues. The V end lost 6 bases, the J end lost 3 bases, and 20 bases lay between the germline ends. Germline V gene data show CDR1 as MNHEY and CDR2 as SMNVEV (reference sequence). CDR3 protein: CASRQTGFGGYTEAFF. The DNA for the CDR3 is TGTGCCAGCAGGCAAACAGGTTTTGGGGGCTACACTGAAGCTTTCTTT.

In its sample, this clone was seen a few times. V and J are TRBV30 and TRBJ2-2; 9 nucleotides line up with TRBD2. Trimming took 4 bases from V and 10 from J; bases not matched to a gene: 4. Looked up from germline, CDR1 is GTSNPN and CDR2 is SVGIG (reference sequence). The CDR3 spans 12 residues. CDR3 sequence: CAWTSGNAELFF. CDR3 DNA sequence: TGTGCCTGGACTAGCGGGAATGCGGAGCTGTTTTTT.

A word on this clone: Since a much larger clone is just one base distant, this may be a read error. This sequence joins TRBV4-3 and TRBJ2-6, with unresolved D. Per germline, CDR1 LGHNA and CDR2 YSLEER. This CDR3 is 16 amino acids long. In nucleotides, the CDR3 is TGCGCCAGCAGCAAAGATCCGGGTGGGGGGGCCAACGTCCTGACTTTC. Translating it yields CASSKDPGGGANVLTF.

This clone appeared a few times. The chain uses TRBV30 and TRBJ2-2; D uncertain. The CDR3 is 12 residues long. V was cut by 2 bases and J by 5 bases, with 6 bases left in between. The germline V gene encodes CDR1 GTSNPN and CDR2 SVGIG (reference sequence). CDR3 protein: CAWSPMTGELFF. CDR3 bases: TGTGCCTGGAGTCCCATGACCGGGGAGCTGTTTTTT.

The chain couples TRBV7-9 to TRBJ1-2; D remains ambiguous. Trimming removed 1 base at V and 4 bases at J, with 13 bases between. Per the germline V gene, CDR1 is SEHNR and CDR2 is FQNEAQ (reference sequence). This CDR3 is 15 amino acids long. CDR3 bases: TGTGCCAGCAGCTTAGGGGTGGCAGGATCCTATGGCTACACCTTC. Residues: CASSLGVAGSYGYTF.

This clone was seen a handful of times. V usage is TRBV9 and J usage is TRBJ2-1, with 7 bases identical to TRBD2. CDR3 size: 14 residues. V dropped 0 bases and J dropped 5; count of bases not matched to a gene: 2. The V gene's germline CDR1 is SGDLS and CDR2 YYNGEE. This CDR3 reads CASSVGGSDNEQFF. As DNA, the CDR3 is TGTGCCAGCAGCGTAGGCGGGAGCGACAATGAGCAGTTCTTC.

The J gene is TRBJ1-5, the V gene TRBV4-1, with 8 bases matching TRBD1. CDR3 length: 15 amino acids. Germline V CDR1 and CDR2: MGHRA, YSYEKL. J was trimmed by 6 bases and V by 6 bases; bases with no gene match: 10. CDR3 sequence: CASSPLRGLSQPQHF. The CDR3 region has the DNA TGCGCCAGCAGTCCTCTCAGGGGGCTTAGTCAGCCCCAGCATTTT.

This clone was picked up a small number of times. The rearrangement uses TRBV6-6 and TRBJ1-3; 7 nucleotides align to TRBD1. With V trimmed by 2 bases and J by 4 bases, 5 bases remained unmatched. The CDR3 contains 15 residues. Germline V CDR1 and CDR2: MNHNY, SVGAGI (reference sequence). CDR3 amino acids: CASSYEGAQGNTIYF. The DNA of the CDR3 is TGTGCCAGCAGTTACGAGGGGGCGCAAGGAAACACCATATATTTT.

This clone was counted a few times. The chain carries TRBV7-9 and TRBJ1-1; 7 bases fit TRBD1. Germline CDR1 SEHNR, CDR2 FQNEAQ (reference sequence). CDR3 length equals 15 residues. V gave up 0 bases and J gave up 1 base; unmatched junction bases: 2. The CDR3 DNA reads TGTGCCAGCAGCTTAGCGGGGACAGCGAACACTGAAGCTTTCTTT. This codes for CASSLAGTANTEAFF.

V usage is TRBV27 and J usage is TRBJ2-2; 8 bases line up with TRBD2. There are 14 residues in the CDR3. J lost 4 bases, V lost 7 bases, and 5 bases had no gene match. The germline CDR1 and CDR2 sequences are MNHEY and SMNVEV (reference sequence). CDR3 sequence: CASKLSGGTGELFF. In DNA form, the CDR3 reads TGTGCCAGCAAATTGAGCGGGGGCACCGGGGAGCTGTTTTTT.

This clone occurred a few times. This chain links TRBV7-9 with TRBJ2-1, with D possibly being TRBD2 (5 bases). Germline V gene sequence: CDR1 SEHNR, CDR2 FQNEAQ (reference sequence). The germline V and J ends were trimmed by 6 bases and 3 bases, with 9 bases remaining between them. The CDR3 runs to 13 residues. The CDR3 loop reads CASRETNYNEQFF. The DNA for the CDR3 is TGTGCCAGCAGGGAGACTAACTACAATGAGCAGTTCTTC.

This chain uses TRBV4-1 with TRBJ1-5; D is unresolved. The V end lost 7 bases, the J end lost 5 bases, and 18 bases lay between the germline ends. From germline, CDR1 is MGHRA and CDR2 YSYEKL. The CDR3 sequence is 15 residues long. The CDR3 coding sequence is TGCGCCAGCAAATTAAAGTTTGGAGTTGATCAGCCCCAGCATTTT. Its translation is CASKLKFGVDQPQHF.

This clone appeared a few times. The V call is TRBV5-1, the J call TRBJ1-2; D is possibly TRBD1 (6 bases). The CDR3 totals 15 residues. Between the trimmed V and J ends, which lost 5 bases and 4 bases, there was a span of 18 bases. Germline values: CDR1 SGHRS, CDR2 YFSETQ. This CDR3 is CASRESPGALYGYTF. DNA of the CDR3: TGCGCCAGCAGAGAGTCCCCAGGGGCCCTCTATGGCTACACCTTC.

The rearrangement uses TRBV4-3 and TRBJ2-3; TRBD2 matches at 10 bases. The J segment lost 6 bases and the V segment lost 1 base, leaving 4 bases of the junction unmatched. Germline V gene data show CDR1 as LGHNA and CDR2 as YSLEER. The CDR3 is 15 residues long. The CDR3 is CASSQGGSGGDTQYF. In nucleotides, the CDR3 is TGCGCCAGCAGCCAAGGGGGTAGCGGGGGGGATACGCAGTATTTT.